This T cell receptor (beta chain) was identified in a study of cytomegalovirus exposure and HLA in healthy donors. Use of 60 Vbeta and 13 Jbeta primers characterized the PCR. Only in-frame clones appear in the TCRdb table, and some are missing; sequencing was by immunoSEQ multiplex PCR. Here the sample spans some 120,000 clones, less than 85% being singletons. From germline, CDR1 is MNHEY and CDR2 SMNVEV (reference sequence). The CDR3 covers 21 residues. The trim removed 5 bases at V and 0 bases at J, leaving 20 bases unmatched. The sample taken for sequencing was PBMCs. The J gene is TRBJ2-7, the V gene TRBV27, with TRBD2 matching over 12 bases. The source of this sequence is a middle-aged woman in good health and CMV-seropositive. The CDR3 sequence is CASSRQRVSSGRALSSYEQYF. As DNA, the CDR3 is TGTGCCAGCAGTAGACAACGGGTGTCTAGCGGGAGGGCCCTGAGCTCCTACGAGCAGTACTTC.